The next 10 T cell receptor beta chains were all read from a single sample in a study of CD8+ T cells in alopecia areata. Treatment meaning: oral pan-JAK inhibitor, 5-10 mg twice daily. RNA was isolated and reverse transcribed to cDNA, the sequencing template. Some clones are missing from TCRdb's copy, which holds only in-frame ones; the method was immunoSEQ multiplex PCR. The data contain roughly 200,000 clones, 45% to 75% of them singletons. The sequencing used CD4+ T cells sorted from blood, collected at week 4, from a patient treated with tofacitinib. The receptor source for this set is a human donor with alopecia areata.

In DNA form, the CDR3 reads TGTGCCACCGCCACTGGGACTAGCGCCCTAGAGACCCAGTACTTC. Its translation: CATATGTSALETQYF. The rearrangement joins TRBV28 to TRBJ2-5; 10 nucleotides align to TRBD2. V was clipped by 10 bases and J by 4 bases; unmatched bases: 12. The length of the CDR3 is 15 residues. Per germline, CDR1 MDHEN and CDR2 SYDVKM.

The table lists this clone with a count of one. This rearrangement joins TRBV11-3 to TRBJ1-1; D call uncertain. The CDR3 contains 14 residues. Trimming shortened V by 5 bases and J by 3 bases, and 13 bases separated the two germline ends. Germline CDR1 and CDR2: SGHNT and YENEEA. CDR3 region: CASSPRSTDTEAFF. The CDR3 DNA is TGTGCCAGCAGCCCTAGATCGACCGACACTGAAGCTTTCTTT.

About this clone itself: The same CDR3 also results from other DNA sequences found in this sample. The genes are TRBV7-9 and TRBJ2-5; D is unclear. There are 12 residues in the CDR3. The V gene's germline CDR1 is SEHNR and CDR2 FQNEAQ (reference sequence). V was cut by 1 base and J by 1 base, with 1 base left in between. The CDR3 DNA is TGTGCCAGCAGCTTAGTCCAAGAGACCCAGTACTTC. Amino acids: CASSLVQETQYF.

The chain uses TRBV7-2 and TRBJ1-5, with a possible D match to TRBD1 (5 bases). Looked up from germline, CDR1 is SGHTA and CDR2 is FQGNSA. This CDR3 comprises 14 residues. The V gene lost 2 bases and the J gene lost 9 bases, with 14 bases spanning the gap. In DNA form, the CDR3 reads TGTGCCAGCAGCTTATTCGAGGGGCTCTCGCCCCAGCATTTT. It codes for CASSLFEGLSPQHF.

This clone was observed a handful of times. V and J are TRBV10-3 and TRBJ2-2; D gene uncertain. The ends were cut back, 8 bases at V and 3 bases at J, with 10 bases in the middle. Germline loops: CDR1 ENHRY, CDR2 SYGVKD. This CDR3 region has 13 residues. CDR3 region: CAISIGYTGELFF. The CDR3 DNA sequence: TGTGCCATCTCGATAGGATACACCGGGGAGCTGTTTTTT.

V is TRBV30 and J is TRBJ1-1, with 9 bases lining up with TRBD1. The ends lost 4 bases at V and 3 bases at J; junction bases unmatched: 9. Looked up from germline, CDR1 is GTSNPN and CDR2 is SVGIG (reference sequence). This CDR3 comprises 15 residues. CDR3 region: CAWKRTGERDTEAFF. CDR3 nucleotide sequence: TGTGCCTGGAAAAGGACAGGGGAACGGGACACTGAAGCTTTCTTT.

The V and J genes are TRBV7-9 and TRBJ2-7; a possible D gene is TRBD2 (6 bases). The germline V gene encodes CDR1 SEHNR and CDR2 FQNEAQ (reference sequence). This CDR3 region has 14 residues. V lost 6 bases and J lost 1, with 13 bases in between. The CDR3 spells CASRGEAESYEQYF. The CDR3 region has the DNA TGTGCCAGCAGGGGGGAGGCAGAGTCCTACGAGCAGTACTTC.

This clone came up a few times. This rearrangement joins TRBV14 to TRBJ2-5, with TRBD2 identical over 8 bases. The junction had 5 bases not matched to a gene; V was cut back by 5 bases and J by 3 bases. This CDR3 spans 14 amino acids. Germline V gene sequence: CDR1 SGHDN, CDR2 FVKESK. This CDR3 reads CASSWSLAEETQYF. The CDR3 DNA reads TGTGCCAGCAGCTGGTCACTAGCGGAAGAGACCCAGTACTTC.

This clone has a handful of counts. The CDR3 DNA sequence: TGTGCCAGCAGCGTAGGACCGACAGTGGATCAGCCCCAGCATTTT. Translated, it gives CASSVGPTVDQPQHF. J is TRBJ1-5 and V is TRBV9; possibly TRBD1 for D (5 bases). Per the germline V gene, CDR1 is SGDLS and CDR2 is YYNGEE. CDR3 size: 15 residues. V lost 0 bases, J lost 5 bases, and 12 bases lay in between. Based on the CDR3 plus reference TRBV9 and TRBJ1-5, the full variable domain is DSGVTQTPKHLITATGQRVTLRCSPRSGDLSVYWYQQSLDQGLQFLIQYYNGEERAKGNILERFSAQQFPDLHSELNLSSLELGDSALYFCASSVGPTVDQPQHFGDGTRLSIL.

In its sample, this clone was seen a few times. The chain combines TRBV6-6 with TRBJ1-2; D is uncertain. Trimming took 6 bases from V and 6 from J, leaving 11 bases between them. The CDR3 length is 12 residues. CDR1 and CDR2 (germline): MNHNY, SVGAGI (reference sequence). The CDR3 is CASRPDMDGYTF. Here the CDR3 DNA reads TGTGCCAGCAGACCAGACATGGATGGCTACACCTTC.